This TCR beta chain was profiled in a study of T-cell reconstitution after alpha-beta-depleted transplantation in children. The CDR3 spans 17 residues. V gave up 3 bases and J gave up 7 bases; unmatched junction bases: 11. CDR1 DFQATT and CDR2 SNEGSKA come from the germline V gene (reference sequence). TCRbeta library preparation incorporated unique molecular identifiers. TCRdb itself ran the PCR reads through MiXCR, one entry per CDR3 protein. The sample lists around 400,000 distinct CDR3 sequences, about a fifth seen once, with over 3.5% in the top ten. This clonotype originated in a human donor who donated a stem cell graft to a child with acute myeloid leukemia. The chain uses TRBV20-1 and TRBJ2-1; 14 nucleotides line up with TRBD2. This specimen was PBMCs from the stem cell graft donor, taken from the stem cell graft. The DNA for the CDR3 is TGCAGTGCTAGTCCCTTACACCGGACTAGCGGGAGGAATGAGCAGTTCTTC. Its translation is CSASPLHRTSGRNEQFF.